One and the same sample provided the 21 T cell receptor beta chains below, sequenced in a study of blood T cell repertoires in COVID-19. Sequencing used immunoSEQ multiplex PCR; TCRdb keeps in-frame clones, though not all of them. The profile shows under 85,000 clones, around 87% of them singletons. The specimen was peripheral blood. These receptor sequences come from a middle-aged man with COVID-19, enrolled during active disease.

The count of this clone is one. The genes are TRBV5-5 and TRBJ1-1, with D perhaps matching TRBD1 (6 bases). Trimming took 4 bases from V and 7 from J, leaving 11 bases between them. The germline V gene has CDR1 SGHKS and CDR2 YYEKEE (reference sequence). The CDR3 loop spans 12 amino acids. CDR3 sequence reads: CASSKQGFEAFF. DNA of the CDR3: TGTGCCAGCAGCAAGCAGGGGTTTGAAGCTTTCTTT.

The chain's CDR3 is CASKEGTGTYNEQFF. The CDR3 region has the DNA TGCGCCAGCAAAGAGGGGACAGGAACCTACAATGAGCAGTTCTTC. The rearrangement uses TRBV5-1 and TRBJ2-1; 8 bases match TRBD1. CDR1 SGHRS and CDR2 YFSETQ come from the germline V gene. The CDR3 totals 15 residues. With 6 bases clipped from V and 2 bases from J, the junction kept 7 bases outside the gene matches.

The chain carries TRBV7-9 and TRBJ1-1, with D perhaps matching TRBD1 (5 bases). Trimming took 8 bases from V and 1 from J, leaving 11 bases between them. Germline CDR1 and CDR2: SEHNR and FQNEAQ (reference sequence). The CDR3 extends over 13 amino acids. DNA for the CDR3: TGTGCCAGCGGATTGGGGCAGAACACTGAAGCTTTCTTT. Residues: CASGLGQNTEAFF. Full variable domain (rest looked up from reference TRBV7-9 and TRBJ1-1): DTGVSQNPRHKITKRGQNVTFRCDPISEHNRLYWYRQTLGQGPEFLTYFQNEAQLEKSRLLSDRFSAERPKGSFSTLEIQRTEQGDSAMYLCASGLGQNTEAFFGQGTRLTVV.

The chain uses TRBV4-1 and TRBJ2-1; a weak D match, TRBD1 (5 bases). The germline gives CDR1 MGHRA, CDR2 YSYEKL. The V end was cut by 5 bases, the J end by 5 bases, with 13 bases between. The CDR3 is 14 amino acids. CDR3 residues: CASSSLDIHNEQFF. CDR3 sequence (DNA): TGCGCCAGCAGCTCCTTGGACATTCACAATGAGCAGTTCTTC.

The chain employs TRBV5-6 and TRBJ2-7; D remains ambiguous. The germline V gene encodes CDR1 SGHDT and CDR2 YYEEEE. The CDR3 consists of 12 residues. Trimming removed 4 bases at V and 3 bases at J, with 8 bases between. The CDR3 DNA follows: TGTGCCAGCAGCCCCGGAGACTACGAGCAGTACTTC. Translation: CASSPGDYEQYF.

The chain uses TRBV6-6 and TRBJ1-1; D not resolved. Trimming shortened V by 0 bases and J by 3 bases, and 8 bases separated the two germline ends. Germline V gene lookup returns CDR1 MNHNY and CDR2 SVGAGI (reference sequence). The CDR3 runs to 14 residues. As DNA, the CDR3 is TGTGCCAGCAGTTACTCGAACGCGGACACTGAAGCTTTCTTT. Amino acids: CASSYSNADTEAFF.

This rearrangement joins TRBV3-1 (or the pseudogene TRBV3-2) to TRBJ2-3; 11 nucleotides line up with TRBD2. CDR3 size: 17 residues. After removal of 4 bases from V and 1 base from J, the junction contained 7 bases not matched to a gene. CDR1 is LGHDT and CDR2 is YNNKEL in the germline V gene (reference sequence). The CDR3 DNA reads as TGTGCCAGCAGCCGACCGCCGACTAGCGGGGGCACAGATACGCAGTATTTT. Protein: CASSRPPTSGGTDTQYF.

CDR3 coding DNA: TGTGCCAGCAGCTCGGGGGGGACGGTAGAGACCCAGTACTTC. Translation: CASSSGGTVETQYF. V is TRBV7-2 and J is TRBJ2-5; 8 nucleotides align to TRBD2. The V gene's germline CDR1 is SGHTA and CDR2 FQGNSA. The J segment lost 4 bases and the V segment lost 4 bases, leaving 5 bases of the junction unmatched. There are 14 residues in the CDR3.

CDR3 nucleotide sequence: TGTGCCAGCAGCTTACAGACCGGCAGGGCTGAAGCTTTCTTT. Its translation is CASSLQTGRAEAFF. The chain uses TRBV7-2 and TRBJ1-1, with a weak D call TRBD1 (5 bases). CDR1 and CDR2 (germline): SGHTA, FQGNSA. The CDR3 runs to 14 residues. V was pared by 2 bases and J by 6 bases, with 13 bases between.

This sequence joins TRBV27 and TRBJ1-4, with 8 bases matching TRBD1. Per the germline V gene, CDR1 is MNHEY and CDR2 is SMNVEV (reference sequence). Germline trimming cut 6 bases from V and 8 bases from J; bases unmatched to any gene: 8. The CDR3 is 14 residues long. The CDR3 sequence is CASSRGQGWEKLFF. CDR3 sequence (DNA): TGTGCCAGCAGCCGCGGACAGGGTTGGGAAAAACTGTTTTTT.

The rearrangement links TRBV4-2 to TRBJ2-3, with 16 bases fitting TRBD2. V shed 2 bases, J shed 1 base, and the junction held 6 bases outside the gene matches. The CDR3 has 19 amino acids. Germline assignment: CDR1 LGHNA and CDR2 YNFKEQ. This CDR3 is CASSQQGLAGGPGTDTQYF. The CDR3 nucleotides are TGTGCCAGCAGCCAACAGGGACTAGCGGGGGGGCCAGGCACAGATACGCAGTATTTT.

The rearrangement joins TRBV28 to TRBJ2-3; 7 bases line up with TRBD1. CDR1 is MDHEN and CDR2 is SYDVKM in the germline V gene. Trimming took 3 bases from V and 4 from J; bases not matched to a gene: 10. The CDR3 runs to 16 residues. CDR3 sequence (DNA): TGTGCCAGCAGTTTTGAGACAGGGTATTGGGCAGATACGCAGTATTTT. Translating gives CASSFETGYWADTQYF.

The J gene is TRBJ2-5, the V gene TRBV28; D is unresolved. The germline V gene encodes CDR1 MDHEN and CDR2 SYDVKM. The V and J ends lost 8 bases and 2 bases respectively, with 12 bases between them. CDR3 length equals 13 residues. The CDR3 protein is CASALVLQETQYF. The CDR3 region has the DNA TGTGCCAGCGCATTGGTACTACAAGAGACCCAGTACTTC.

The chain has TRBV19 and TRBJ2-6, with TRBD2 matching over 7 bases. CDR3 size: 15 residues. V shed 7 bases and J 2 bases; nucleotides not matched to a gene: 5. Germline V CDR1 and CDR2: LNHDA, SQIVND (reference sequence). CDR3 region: CASKAGKTGANVLTF. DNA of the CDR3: TGTGCCAGTAAAGCGGGGAAAACTGGGGCCAACGTCCTGACTTTC.

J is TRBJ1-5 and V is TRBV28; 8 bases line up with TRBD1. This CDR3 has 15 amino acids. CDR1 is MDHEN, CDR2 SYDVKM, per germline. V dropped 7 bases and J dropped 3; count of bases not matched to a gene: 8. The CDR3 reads CASMNPTGVNQPQHF. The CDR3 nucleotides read TGTGCCAGCATGAACCCGACAGGGGTCAATCAGCCCCAGCATTTT. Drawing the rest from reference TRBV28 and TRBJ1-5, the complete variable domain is DVKVTQSSRYLVKRTGEKVFLECVQDMDHENMFWYRQDPGLGLRLIYFSYDVKMKEKGDIPEGYSVSREKKERFSLILESASTNQTSMYLCASMNPTGVNQPQHFGDGTRLSIL.

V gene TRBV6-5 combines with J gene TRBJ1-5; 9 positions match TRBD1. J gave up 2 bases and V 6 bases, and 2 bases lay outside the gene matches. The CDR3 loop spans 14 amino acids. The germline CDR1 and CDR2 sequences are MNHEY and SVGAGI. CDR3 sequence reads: CASRRTGGNQPQHF. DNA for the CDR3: TGTGCCAGCAGGCGGACAGGGGGCAATCAGCCCCAGCATTTT.

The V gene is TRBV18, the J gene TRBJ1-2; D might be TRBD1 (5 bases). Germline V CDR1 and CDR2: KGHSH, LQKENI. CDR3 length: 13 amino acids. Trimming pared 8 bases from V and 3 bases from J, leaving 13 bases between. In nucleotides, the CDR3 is TGTGCCAGCGCGATAACAGGCTACTATGGCTACACCTTC. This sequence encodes CASAITGYYGYTF.

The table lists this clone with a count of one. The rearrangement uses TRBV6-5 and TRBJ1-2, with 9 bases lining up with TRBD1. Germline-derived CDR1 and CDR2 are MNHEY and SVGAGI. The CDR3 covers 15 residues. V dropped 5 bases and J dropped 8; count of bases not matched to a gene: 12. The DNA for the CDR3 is TGTGCCAGCAGTACTCGGACAGGGGCGATAACGGGCTACACCTTC. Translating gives CASSTRTGAITGYTF.

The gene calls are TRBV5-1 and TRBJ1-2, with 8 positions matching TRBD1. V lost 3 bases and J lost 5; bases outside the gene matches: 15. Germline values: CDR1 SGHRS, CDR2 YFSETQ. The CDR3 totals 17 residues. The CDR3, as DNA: TGCGCCAGCAGCTCCCGGTCCGGGGGGACAGGCTCTTATGGCTACACCTTC. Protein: CASSSRSGGTGSYGYTF.

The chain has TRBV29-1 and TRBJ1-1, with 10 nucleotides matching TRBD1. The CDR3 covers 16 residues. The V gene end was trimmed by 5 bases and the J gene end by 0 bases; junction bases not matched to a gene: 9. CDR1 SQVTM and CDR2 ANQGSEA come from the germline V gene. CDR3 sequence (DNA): TGCAGCGTTCGAGGGACAGGGGTCGTCATGAACACTGAAGCTTTCTTT. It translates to CSVRGTGVVMNTEAFF.

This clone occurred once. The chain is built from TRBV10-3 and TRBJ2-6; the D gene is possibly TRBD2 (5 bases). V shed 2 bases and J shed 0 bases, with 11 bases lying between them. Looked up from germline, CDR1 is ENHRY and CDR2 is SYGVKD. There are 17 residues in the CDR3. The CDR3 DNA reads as TGTGCCATCAGTGAGGCGGGCCTCCGCTCTGGGGCCAACGTCCTGACTTTC. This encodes CAISEAGLRSGANVLTF.